Presented here are 2 T cell receptor beta chains from one specimen sequenced in a study of monozygotic twins with inflammatory bowel disease. From the 5' RACE reads, TCRdb lists one entry per CDR3 protein and no DNA. The sample's table shows about 210,000 distinct CDR3 sequences. Material: blood. The receptors shown here come from a human donor with ulcerative colitis or Crohn's disease, or a healthy co-twin of an affected twin (not recorded which).

The chain links TRBV5-6 to TRBJ2-1; TCRdb calls TRBD1, which cannot be checked without DNA. The CDR3 sequence is 15 residues long. CDR1 is SGHDT, CDR2 YYEEEE, per germline. This CDR3 is CASSPTTGLDNEQFF.

The J gene is TRBJ1-1, the V gene TRBV12-3 or TRBV12-4. The CDR3 runs to 16 residues. The CDR3 reads CASSLSGVSLNTEAFF.